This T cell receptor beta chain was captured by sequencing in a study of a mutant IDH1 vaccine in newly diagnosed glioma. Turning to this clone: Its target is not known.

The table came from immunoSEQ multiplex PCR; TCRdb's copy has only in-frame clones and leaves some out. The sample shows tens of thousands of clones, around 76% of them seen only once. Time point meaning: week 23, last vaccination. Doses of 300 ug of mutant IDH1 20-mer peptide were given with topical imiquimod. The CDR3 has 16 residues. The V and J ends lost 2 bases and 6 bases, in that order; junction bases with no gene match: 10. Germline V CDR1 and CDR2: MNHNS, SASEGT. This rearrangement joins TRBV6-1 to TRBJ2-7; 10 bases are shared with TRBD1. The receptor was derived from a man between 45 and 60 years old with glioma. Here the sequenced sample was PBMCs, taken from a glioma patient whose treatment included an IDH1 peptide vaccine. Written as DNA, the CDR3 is TGTGCCAGCAGTGAAAGGGAGGGGGACAGGGGTGGCGAGCAGTACTTC. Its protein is CASSEREGDRGGEQYF.